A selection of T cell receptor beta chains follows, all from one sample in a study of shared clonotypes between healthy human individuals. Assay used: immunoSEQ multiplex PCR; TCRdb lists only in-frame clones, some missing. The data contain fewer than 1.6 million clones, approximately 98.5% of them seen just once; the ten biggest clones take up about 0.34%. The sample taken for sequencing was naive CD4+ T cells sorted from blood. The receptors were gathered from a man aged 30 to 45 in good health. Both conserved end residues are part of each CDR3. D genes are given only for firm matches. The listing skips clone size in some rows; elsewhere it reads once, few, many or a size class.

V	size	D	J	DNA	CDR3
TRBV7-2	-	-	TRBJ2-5	TGTGCCAGCAGCTTTTCGGGCTACCAAGAGACCCAGTACTTC	CASSFSGYQETQYF
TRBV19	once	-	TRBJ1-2	TGTGCCAGTAGTTTCCGTTCCAACTATGGCTACACCTTC	CASSFRSNYGYTF
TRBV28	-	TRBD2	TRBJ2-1	TGTGCCAGCAGTTCCGATCTAAAGCGGGAAAGTGAGCAGTTCTTC	CASSSDLKRESEQFF
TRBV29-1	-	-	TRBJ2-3	TGCAGCGTTGAAGTTTGGGACTTAGCAGCAGATACGCAGTATTTT	CSVEVWDLAADTQYF
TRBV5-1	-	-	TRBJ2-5	TGCGCCAGCAGCTCAACAGGGTTAGAGACCCAGTACTTC	CASSSTGLETQYF
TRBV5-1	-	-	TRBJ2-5	TGCGCCAGCAGCATCGGTTATCAAGAGACCCAGTACTTC	CASSIGYQETQYF
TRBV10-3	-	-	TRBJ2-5	TGTGCCATCAGTGAGTCGAAGGAGAGGACCCAGTACTTC	CAISESKERTQYF
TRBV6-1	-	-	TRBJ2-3	TGTGCCAGCAGACTTACAGGAGCAGCTACAGATACGCAGTATTTT	CASRLTGAATDTQYF
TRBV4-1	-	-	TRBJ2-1	TGCGCCAGCAGCCAAGAATGGGACCGGGACTGGCAGTTCTTC	CASSQEWDRDWQFF
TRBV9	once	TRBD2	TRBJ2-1	TGTGCCAGCAGCGGGACTAGCGGTTTCAATGAGCAGTTCTTC	CASSGTSGFNEQFF
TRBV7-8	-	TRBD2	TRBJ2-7	TGTGCCAGCAGCCGGACTAGCGGCAATAAGCCCCACGAGCAGTACTTC	CASSRTSGNKPHEQYF
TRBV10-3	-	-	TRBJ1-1	TGTGCCATCAGTGAGTCGACCAACACTGAAGCTTTCTTT	CAISESTNTEAFF
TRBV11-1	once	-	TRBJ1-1	TGTGCTGGCGCAGGGGATAACACTGAAGCTTTCTTT	CAGAGDNTEAFF
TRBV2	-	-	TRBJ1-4	TGTGCCAGCAGTGTGGGTGAAAAACTGTTTTTT	CASSVGEKLFF
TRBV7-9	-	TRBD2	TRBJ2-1	TGTGCCAGCAGCTTAGGGGGTTGGACTAGCGCTTACAATGAGCAGTTCTTC	CASSLGGWTSAYNEQFF
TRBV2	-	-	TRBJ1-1	TGTGCCAGCATCGGGGTTTTGGAAGCTTTCTTT	CASIGVLEAFF
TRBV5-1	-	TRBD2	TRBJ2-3	TGCGCCAGCAGCTTGGCCGCGGCTAGCGGAGCGGATACGCAGTATTTT	CASSLAAASGADTQYF
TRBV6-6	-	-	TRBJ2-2	TGTGCCAGCAGTTCCCCTCCCGGGGAGCTGTTTTTT	CASSSPPGELFF
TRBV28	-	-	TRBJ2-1	TGTGCCAGCACCGGGTTCAGCTCCTACAATGAGCAGTTCTTC	CASTGFSSYNEQFF
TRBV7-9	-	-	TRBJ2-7	TGTGCCAGCAGCCAAGGGGCTCTTCAACAGCCCCGCTACGAGCAGTACTTC	CASSQGALQQPRYEQYF
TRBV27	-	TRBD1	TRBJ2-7	TGTGCCAGCAAAACGACAGGGAACTACGAGCAGTACTTC	CASKTTGNYEQYF
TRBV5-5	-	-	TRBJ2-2	TGTGCCAGCAGCTTGGCCCAGCCAAAGTCGAACACCGGGGAGCTGTTTTTT	CASSLAQPKSNTGELFF
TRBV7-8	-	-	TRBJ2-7	TGTGCCAGCAGCTTAAGCGCTACGGTTCGGAGTCATAAAACCTACGAGCAGTACTTC	CASSLSATVRSHKTYEQYF
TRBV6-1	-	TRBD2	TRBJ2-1	TGTGCCAGCAGTGCCGTAGCGGGAGGCAGTTCCTACAATGAGCAGTTCTTC	CASSAVAGGSSYNEQFF
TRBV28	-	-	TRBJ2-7	TGTGCCAGCCGAGCAGCGGCCTACGAGCAGTACTTC	CASRAAAYEQYF
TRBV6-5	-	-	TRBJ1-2	TGTGCCAGCAGTAGGGACACCCTTAACTATGGCTACACCTTC	CASSRDTLNYGYTF
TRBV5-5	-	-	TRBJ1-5	TGTGCCAGCAGCGCGGACAGCTATAGCAATCAGCCCCAGCATTTT	CASSADSYSNQPQHF
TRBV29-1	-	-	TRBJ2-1	TGCAGCGTTGAGCTACTTTTGAGGGGACACGGGCCCTACAATGAGCAGTTCTTC	CSVELLLRGHGPYNEQFF
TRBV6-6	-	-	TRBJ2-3	TGTGCCAGCAGCCACGGAGCAGATACGCAGTATTTT	CASSHGADTQYF
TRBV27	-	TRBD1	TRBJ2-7	TGTGCCAGCAGGAAGGACAGGGGGATCTACGGTTACGAGCAGTACTTC	CASRKDRGIYGYEQYF